One and the same sample provided the 25 T cell receptor beta chains below, sequenced in a study of blood T cell repertoires in COVID-19. Profiling relied on immunoSEQ multiplex PCR, and the TCRdb table lists in-frame clones only, not all of them. The table includes 100,000 to 130,000 clones, around 83% detected once. Material for sequencing was peripheral blood. These receptors originate from a woman in her seventies with acute or convalescent COVID-19.

The V gene is TRBV19, the J gene TRBJ1-3; possible D gene TRBD1, 5 bases. This CDR3 contains 15 residues. V shed 2 bases and J shed 0 bases, with 8 bases lying between them. Germline V gives CDR1 LNHDA, CDR2 SQIVND (reference sequence). CDR3 sequence reads: CASSIYTGSGNTIYF. Written as DNA, the CDR3 is TGTGCCAGTAGTATATACACAGGCTCTGGAAACACCATATATTTT.

The CDR3 DNA follows: TGTGCCAGCAGTGACAGGGGCCTCAATCAGCCCCAGCATTTT. Encoded protein: CASSDRGLNQPQHF. The rearrangement links TRBV6-1 to TRBJ1-5; a possible D gene is TRBD1 (6 bases). The CDR3 consists of 14 residues. V lost 3 bases to trimming and J lost 3 bases, with 9 bases between them. CDR1 and CDR2 from the germline V gene are MNHNS and SASEGT.

A few counts support this clone. The chain has TRBV5-1 and TRBJ1-3; D gene uncertain. V was pared by 5 bases and J by 4 bases, with 13 bases between. The CDR3 runs 14 residues. Germline V gene sequence: CDR1 SGHRS, CDR2 YFSETQ. CDR3 in amino acids: CASRPGMEGNTIYF. The CDR3, as DNA: TGCGCCAGCAGGCCGGGGATGGAGGGAAACACCATATATTTT. Combining the CDR3 with reference TRBV5-1 and TRBJ1-3 gives the whole variable domain KAGVTQTPRYLIKTRGQQVTLSCSPISGHRSVSWYQQTPGQGLQFLFEYFSETQRNKGNFPGRFSGRQFSNSRSEMNVSTLELGDSALYLCASRPGMEGNTIYFGEGSWLTVV.

The chain is built from TRBV6-2 or TRBV6-3 and TRBJ2-1, with 11 bases aligning to TRBD2. The V segment lost 5 bases and the J segment 2 bases; nucleotides outside the gene matches: 5. The germline V gene has CDR1 MNHEY and CDR2 SVGEGT. CDR3 length equals 16 residues. The CDR3 DNA sequence: TGTGCCAGCAGTCGGTATAGCGGGGGGGCCTACAATGAGCAGTTCTTC. Protein: CASSRYSGGAYNEQFF.

The chain links TRBV9 to TRBJ2-1; D gene uncertain. The V end lost 0 bases, the J end lost 8 bases, and 6 bases lay between the germline ends. The CDR3 contains 12 residues. CDR1 and CDR2 from the germline V gene are SGDLS and YYNGEE. Written as DNA, the CDR3 is TGTGCCAGCAGCGTAGTCTCCTATGAGCAGTTCTTC. This encodes CASSVVSYEQFF.

This chain uses TRBV7-2 with TRBJ1-2, with a tentative D call TRBD1 (5 bases). The CDR3 covers 11 residues. CDR1 is SGHTA and CDR2 is FQGNSA in the germline V gene. V was clipped by 3 bases and J by 8 bases, with 7 bases between them. The CDR3 nucleotides are TGTGCCAGCAGCTTGGGGGGAGGCTACACCTTC. Translation: CASSLGGGYTF. The variable domain in full, completed from reference TRBV7-2 and TRBJ1-2, reads GAGVSQSPSNKVTEKGKDVELRCDPISGHTALYWYRQSLGQGLEFLIYFQGNSAPDKSGLPSDRFSAERTGGSVSTLTIQRTQQEDSAVYLCASSLGGGYTFGSGTRLTVV.

This chain uses TRBV7-9 with TRBJ2-1; TRBD2 matches 8 bases. V was clipped by 2 bases and J by 16 bases; unmatched bases: 19. This CDR3 comprises 16 residues. Germline-derived CDR1 and CDR2 are SEHNR and FQNEAQ (reference sequence). The CDR3 DNA reads TGTGCCAGCAGCTTATACCCCTCGACCTCTGGGCGGGGGGTATTCTTC. Its protein product is CASSLYPSTSGRGVFF.

This clone has just a few counts. This chain links TRBV21-1 with TRBJ1-3; the table names TRBD1, a call not compared with the DNA. TRBV21-1 is deemed a pseudogene. This CDR3 is 16 amino acids long. DNA of the CDR3: TGTGCCAGCAGCAAAGGGACCAGGGGCTCTGGAAACACCATATATTTT. It is translated as CASSKGTRGSGNTIYF.

This sequence joins TRBV6-5 and TRBJ2-1, with D maybe TRBD2 (6 bases). V was trimmed by 2 bases and J by 1 base, leaving 9 bases between them. The CDR3 runs 15 residues. Germline-derived CDR1 and CDR2 are MNHEY and SVGAGI. The CDR3 sequence is CASSYDGGSYNEQFF. The CDR3 DNA sequence: TGTGCCAGCAGTTACGATGGAGGGTCCTACAATGAGCAGTTCTTC.

V gene TRBV19 combines with J gene TRBJ2-7; TRBD2 matches at 7 bases. V gave up 5 bases and J gave up 3 bases; unmatched junction bases: 7. CDR1 and CDR2 from the germline V gene are LNHDA and SQIVND (reference sequence). The CDR3 length is 14 residues. CDR3 bases: TGTGCCAGTAGTGTGCTCGCGGGGGACTACGAGCAGTACTTC. This translates into CASSVLAGDYEQYF.

This clone appeared once. The J gene is TRBJ1-1, the V gene TRBV19; 8 bases are a match to TRBD1. Germline V gives CDR1 LNHDA, CDR2 SQIVND (reference sequence). The CDR3 spans 17 residues. V shed 4 bases, J shed 0 bases, and the junction held 10 bases outside the gene matches. CDR3 nucleotides: TGTGCCAGTAGTAGACCCGGGACAGGAGTTTTGAACACTGAAGCTTTCTTT. This sequence encodes CASSRPGTGVLNTEAFF. Looking up the rest from reference TRBV19 and TRBJ1-1 gives the full variable domain: DGGITQSPKYLFRKEGQNVTLSCEQNLNHDAMYWYRQDPGQGLRLIYYSQIVNDFQKGDIAEGYSVSREKKESFPLTVTSAQKNPTAFYLCASSRPGTGVLNTEAFFGQGTRLTVV.

This chain connects TRBV30 to TRBJ2-1; a weak D match, TRBD2 (6 bases). Trimming left V 5 bases short and J 10 bases short, with 12 bases between. The CDR3 sequence is 11 residues long. Germline V CDR1 and CDR2: GTSNPN, SVGIG (reference sequence). This CDR3 is CAWQAGREQFF. The CDR3, as DNA: TGTGCCTGGCAAGCGGGCCGGGAGCAGTTCTTC.

J is TRBJ2-7 and V is TRBV3-1 (or the pseudogene TRBV3-2); 8 bases are a match to TRBD1. Germline CDR1 reads LGHDT; CDR2 reads YNNKEL (reference sequence). V lost 3 bases to trimming and J lost 6 bases; unmatched junction nucleotides: 7. The CDR3 length is 14 residues. CDR3 loop: CASSQLTGAAEQYF. CDR3 in DNA: TGTGCCAGCAGCCAGCTGACAGGGGCGGCCGAGCAGTACTTC.

The chain employs TRBV11-1 and TRBJ1-2; 8 bases line up with TRBD1. Unmatched junction bases numbered 10, after V lost 5 bases and J lost 2 bases. This CDR3 is built from 16 residues. Per germline, CDR1 SGHAT and CDR2 FQDESV (reference sequence). CDR3 sequence (DNA): TGTGCCAGCAGCCCTGGACAGGGTGGGAGAAACTATGGCTACACCTTC. Encoded protein: CASSPGQGGRNYGYTF.

The chain combines TRBV28 with TRBJ2-7, with 9 bases lining up with TRBD2. After removal of 3 bases from V and 4 bases from J, the junction contained 10 bases not matched to a gene. The CDR3 extends over 16 amino acids. Looked up from germline, CDR1 is MDHEN and CDR2 is SYDVKM. The CDR3 spells CASSFAKAGGGYEQYV. Written as DNA, the CDR3 is TGTGCCAGCAGTTTTGCGAAAGCGGGGGGTGGGTACGAGCAGTACGTC.

Only a few counts were recorded for this clone. The genes are TRBV28 and TRBJ1-5, with D possibly TRBD1 on 5 matching bases. The V gene's germline CDR1 is MDHEN and CDR2 SYDVKM. CDR3 length: 15 amino acids. V shed 6 bases and J shed 0 bases, with 12 bases lying between them. CDR3 protein: CASRRQLYSNQPQHF. CDR3 bases: TGTGCCAGCAGAAGACAGCTTTATAGCAATCAGCCCCAGCATTTT.

This clone was found a few times. The chain recombines TRBV27 with TRBJ2-7, with D uncertain. CDR3 length: 13 amino acids. Germline V gene data show CDR1 as MNHEY and CDR2 as SMNVEV (reference sequence). V was clipped by 7 bases and J by 2 bases, with 12 bases between them. CDR3 sequence: CASTFGKAYEQYF. CDR3 bases: TGTGCCAGCACATTTGGCAAAGCCTACGAGCAGTACTTC.

In DNA, the CDR3 is TGCGCCAGCAGCCAAGACCCGACAGGGGGGTTTAGCTCCTATAATTCACCCCTCCACTTT. Encoded protein: CASSQDPTGGFSSYNSPLHF. V and J are TRBV4-3 and TRBJ1-6; 9 positions match TRBD1. The CDR3 is 20 amino acids. Germline V gives CDR1 LGHNA, CDR2 YSLEER. Germline trimming cut 0 bases from V and 0 bases from J; bases unmatched to any gene: 9.

V gene TRBV3-1 (or the pseudogene TRBV3-2) combines with J gene TRBJ1-4; unclear D gene. Germline V gene sequence: CDR1 LGHDT, CDR2 YNNKEL (reference sequence). The germline V and J ends were trimmed by 5 bases and 8 bases, with 9 bases remaining between them. The CDR3 runs to 12 residues. The CDR3 loop is CASSSRQEKLFF. The DNA for the CDR3 is TGTGCCAGCAGCTCGAGGCAGGAAAAACTGTTTTTT.

The V gene is TRBV5-4, the J gene TRBJ1-1; 9 bases map to TRBD1. This CDR3 has 13 amino acids. The germline gives CDR1 SGHNT, CDR2 YYREEE (reference sequence). The V gene end was trimmed by 4 bases and the J gene end by 8 bases; junction bases not matched to a gene: 6. The CDR3 loop is CASSTGQGTEAFF. DNA of the CDR3: TGTGCCAGCAGCACAGGACAGGGGACCGAAGCTTTCTTT.

The genes are TRBV20-1 and TRBJ1-1; D uncertain. Germline loops: CDR1 DFQATT, CDR2 SNEGSKA (reference sequence). The CDR3 totals 11 residues. Trimming took off 5 bases at V and 5 bases at J, with 9 bases between the two ends. CDR3 sequence (DNA): TGCAGTGCTTCAACGGGAACTGAAGCTTTCTTT. Translation gives CSASTGTEAFF.

The chain has TRBV7-2 and TRBJ2-4, with 7 nucleotides matching TRBD1. V lost 1 base to trimming and J lost 5 bases; unmatched junction nucleotides: 5. The CDR3 loop spans 15 amino acids. CDR1 and CDR2 from the germline V gene are SGHTA and FQGNSA. For the CDR3, the DNA is TGTGCCAGCAGCTTAGGGTCCGGGACAGAAAACATTCAGTACTTC. As protein: CASSLGSGTENIQYF.

V and J are TRBV11-2 and TRBJ1-5, with a tentative D call TRBD1 (5 bases). Trimming stripped 3 bases from V and 5 bases from J, with 8 bases between. The CDR3 has 13 amino acids. Germline V gives CDR1 SGHAT, CDR2 FQNNGV. CDR3 protein: CASSFRDYQPQHF. CDR3 nucleotide sequence: TGTGCCAGCAGCTTCAGGGATTATCAGCCCCAGCATTTT.

This clone has a single count. This sequence joins TRBV7-9 and TRBJ1-1, with 8 bases that match TRBD1. Germline trimming cut 4 bases from V and 11 bases from J; bases unmatched to any gene: 9. Germline-derived CDR1 and CDR2 are SEHNR and FQNEAQ (reference sequence). The CDR3 totals 13 residues. The CDR3 DNA is TGTGCCAGCAGCTCCGAAGACAGGGGATACGCTTTCTTT. Protein product: CASSSEDRGYAFF.

This chain uses TRBV3-1 (or the pseudogene TRBV3-2) with TRBJ1-2; 10 bases fit TRBD1. V lost 3 bases, J lost 2 bases, and 6 bases stayed unmatched. Germline CDR1 is LGHDT and CDR2 is YNNKEL (reference sequence). The CDR3 covers 16 residues. CDR3 in DNA: TGTGCCAGCAGCCAGTTGACAGGGGGCCTAAACTATGGCTACACCTTC. This codes for CASSQLTGGLNYGYTF.